Listed here are 11 T cell receptor beta chains from one sample, sequenced in a study of blood T cells in healthy people across ages. Primed by a sample-barcoded 5' primer and a J-beta primer mix, a second PCR proceeded for 7 to 11 cycles. TCRdb redid the calling of the 5' RACE reads with MiXCR, one entry per CDR3 protein. The table records 1.5 million to 2 million distinct CDR3 sequences, roughly 28% of them present only once. Material for sequencing was blood. The receptors were gathered from a woman aged 25-40 years in good health.

The rearrangement joins TRBV7-3 to TRBJ2-7; the D gene could be TRBD1 or TRBD2 (5 bases each). Looked up from germline, CDR1 is SGHTA and CDR2 is FQGTGA. Deletions cut 5 bases from V and 7 bases from J, with 18 bases between. The CDR3 loop spans 14 amino acids. CDR3 region: CASSRGPNVKEQYF. The DNA of the CDR3 is TGTGCCAGCAGCCGGGGACCCAATGTGAAGGAGCAGTACTTC.

This chain uses TRBV7-2 with TRBJ1-1, with a possible D match to TRBD1 (6 bases). Germline loops: CDR1 SGHTA, CDR2 FQGNSA. V was pared by 4 bases and J by 0 bases, with 15 bases between. CDR3 length equals 16 residues. The CDR3 protein is CASSSQGLGMNTEAFF. The CDR3 DNA reads TGTGCCAGCAGCTCCCAGGGGTTGGGGATGAACACTGAAGCTTTCTTT.

The table lists this clonotype with a count of one. The gene calls are TRBV5-1 and TRBJ1-1; D is unresolved. Trimming cost V 0 bases and J 6 bases, with 18 bases left between them. The CDR3 covers 16 residues. CDR1 and CDR2 (germline): SGHRS, YFSETQ. CDR3 amino acids: CASSLVAGSLLSEAFF. In DNA, the CDR3 is TGCGCCAGCAGCTTGGTTGCAGGAAGCTTGTTGTCTGAAGCTTTCTTT.

This clonotype turned up a few times. The chain combines TRBV29-1 with TRBJ2-2, with a weak D call TRBD2 (6 bases). Trimming removed 5 bases at V and 7 bases at J, with 14 bases between. CDR3 size: 13 residues. Germline CDR1 and CDR2: SQVTM and ANQGSEA. The CDR3 bases are TGCAGCGTTTGGGAGGTATCTGGCGGGGAGCTGTTTTTT. Translation gives CSVWEVSGGELFF.

The CDR3 nucleotides read TGTGCCAGCAGCTACACGGGACTTTCGAACACCGGGGAGCTGTTTTTT. This gives the protein CASSYTGLSNTGELFF. The chain uses TRBV7-3 and TRBJ2-2; perhaps TRBD2 as D (6 bases). V lost 4 bases and J lost 0, with 12 bases in between. This CDR3 is 16 amino acids long. Germline V gene lookup returns CDR1 SGHTA and CDR2 FQGTGA.

CDR3 coding DNA: TGCAGTGCTAGAAGCTGGGCTGGAAGCGGGGAGCTGTTTTTT. Protein sequence: CSARSWAGSGELFF. V and J are TRBV20-1 and TRBJ2-2; D unresolved. V lost 2 bases to trimming and J lost 7 bases, with 14 bases between them. The CDR3 extends over 14 amino acids. From germline, CDR1 is DFQATT and CDR2 SNEGSKA (reference sequence).

This clonotype was counted ten times or more. The chain recombines TRBV7-9 with TRBJ1-2; D perhaps matches TRBD1 (6 bases). Germline CDR1 reads SEHNR; CDR2 reads FQNEAQ (reference sequence). This CDR3 comprises 16 residues. V gave up 5 bases and J gave up 5 bases, with 21 bases separating them. For the CDR3, the DNA is TGTGCCAGCAGCCCTCCGGGACATTGGTCCGTTTATGGCTACACCTTC. Residues: CASSPPGHWSVYGYTF.

The chain is built from TRBV5-6 and TRBJ1-6, with D hard to call. The germline V and J ends were trimmed by 0 bases and 7 bases, with 8 bases remaining between them. Germline CDR1 and CDR2: SGHDT and YYEEEE. The CDR3 extends over 14 amino acids. The CDR3 loop reads CASSLVQLNSPLHF. CDR3 nucleotide sequence: TGTGCCAGCAGCTTGGTTCAGCTAAATTCACCCCTCCACTTT.

Concerning this clonotype: A much more abundant neighbour one base away suggests this may be a read error. V gene TRBV4-2 combines with J gene TRBJ2-1; the match to TRBD2 covers 8 bases. The CDR3 is 15 amino acids. Looked up from germline, CDR1 is LGHNA and CDR2 is YNFKEQ. CDR3 in DNA: TGTGTCAGCAGCAATCCCGGGACTAGTGGGCTAGAGCAGTTCTTC. It encodes CVSSNPGTSGLEQFF.

In this sample, this clonotype turned up a few times. The chain has TRBV20-1 and TRBJ1-6, with 7 bases aligning to TRBD1. The germline CDR1 and CDR2 sequences are DFQATT and SNEGSKA (reference sequence). This CDR3 is 13 amino acids long. Trimming took 3 bases from V and 7 from J; bases not matched to a gene: 3. CDR3 protein: CSASSGGNSPLHF. The CDR3 coding sequence is TGCAGTGCTAGTTCAGGGGGAAATTCACCCCTCCACTTT.

This clonotype was observed a few times. The chain is built from TRBV5-1 and TRBJ1-1, with 7 bases matching TRBD1. Looked up from germline, CDR1 is SGHRS and CDR2 is YFSETQ. The CDR3 has 14 residues. With 3 bases clipped from V and 5 bases from J, the junction kept 7 bases outside the gene matches. The CDR3 DNA follows: TGCGCCAGCAGCTCGGAACAGGGGAGGACTGAAGCTTTCTTT. Amino acid sequence: CASSSEQGRTEAFF.